The T cell receptor beta chain under discussion was sequenced for a study of post-analysis software for immune sequencing data. Study findings and constraints: The study found significantly lower normalized Chao1 diversity in multiple sclerosis patients than in controls. Elevated frequency relative to controls characterized several TRBV segments in patients, TRBV5-6, TRBV5-1 and TRBV20-1 among them.

Comment on this clonotype: Its antigen remains unknown.

cDNA libraries for TCR beta contained unique molecular identifiers. Input populations of roughly 0.9 to 10 million T cells gave rise to around 480,000 cDNA molecules. TCRdb reprocessed the PCR reads via MiXCR and lists one record per CDR3 protein. Of about 260,000 distinct CDR3 sequences in the sample, less than 40% are singletons; the top ten hold around 5.2%. Trimming left V 0 bases short and J 2 bases short, with 11 bases between. This CDR3 region has 16 residues. Germline loops: CDR1 MNHEY, CDR2 SVGAGI. The chain combines TRBV6-5 with TRBJ2-1; no firm D call. The sequenced material came from blood. The receptor was isolated from a girl between 5 and 17 years old with multiple sclerosis. The CDR3 DNA sequence: TGTGCCAGCAGTTACTCGACTTCCTTGGCCTACAATGAGCAGTTCTTC. It codes for CASSYSTSLAYNEQFF.